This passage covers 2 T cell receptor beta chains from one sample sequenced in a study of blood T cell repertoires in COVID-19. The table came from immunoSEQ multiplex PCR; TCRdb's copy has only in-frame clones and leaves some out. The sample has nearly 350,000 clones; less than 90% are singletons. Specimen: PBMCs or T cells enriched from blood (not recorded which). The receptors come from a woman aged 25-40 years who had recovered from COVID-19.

CDR3 residues: CASSYSPDSNYGYTF. The CDR3 DNA reads TGTGCCAGCAGTTACTCACCCGACAGTAACTATGGCTACACCTTC. V and J are TRBV6-5 and TRBJ1-2; tentative D call: TRBD1 (5 bases). V was trimmed by 0 bases and J by 1 base, leaving 9 bases between them. This CDR3 has 15 amino acids. Germline lookup yields CDR1 MNHEY and CDR2 SVGAGI.

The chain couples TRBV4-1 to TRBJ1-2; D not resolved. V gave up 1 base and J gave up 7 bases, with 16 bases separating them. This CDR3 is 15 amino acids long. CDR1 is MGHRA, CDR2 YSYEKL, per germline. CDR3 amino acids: CASSQGLEGSAGYTF. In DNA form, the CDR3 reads TGCGCCAGCAGCCAAGGACTAGAGGGCAGCGCTGGCTACACCTTC.